This T cell receptor beta chain was sequenced in a study of cytomegalovirus exposure and HLA in healthy donors. With 5 bases removed from V and 6 bases from J, the gap between germline ends came to 19 bases. Germline V lookup: CDR1 WNHNN, CDR2 SYGVQD (reference sequence). The CDR3 runs to 16 residues. Primers for the PCR totalled 60 Vbeta and 13 Jbeta. Method: immunoSEQ multiplex PCR; TCRdb's copy keeps in-frame clones and lacks some. The sample includes about 240,000 clones, around 84% of them seen just once. Study results and caveats: Later analysis identified several of the most significant clusters that appeared linked to common viral pathogens. Some highly shared sequence variants likely arose as a pipeline artifact. Researchers reported in a later analysis that a missense DCLRE1C variant was tied to TCR beta V- and J-gene trimming.

Donors had nominal health at sampling but likely had unrecorded immune exposures. Details on this clone: Its specificity is not known.

This TCR derives from a girl aged 2-10 years in good health and CMV-seronegative. The J gene is TRBJ1-4, the V gene TRBV10-1; D is perhaps TRBD1 (5 bases). The specimen was PBMCs. CDR3 DNA sequence: TGCGCCAGCAGTCGGCAGGGAGGGTATTTGGATGAAAAACTGTTTTTT. This codes for CASSRQGGYLDEKLFF.